This T cell receptor (beta chain) was captured in a study of shared clonotypes between healthy human individuals. Trimming took 3 bases from V and 5 from J, leaving 10 bases between them. The CDR3 covers 13 residues. The germline gives CDR1 SGHAT, CDR2 FQNNGV. Study findings and constraints: The four-donor shared clonotypes exceeded non-shared clonotypes in generation probability, with non-shared ones scoring lower. Inspection by rarefaction showed sorted-subset sequencing to be incomplete despite large depth.

The naive CD8 population came from CD45RO-negative cells selected for CCR7, without terminally differentiated effector memory CD45RA+ cells. Method: immunoSEQ multiplex PCR; TCRdb's copy keeps in-frame clones and lacks some. The table lists 2 million or so clones, approximately 95% of them singletons. With respect to this clone: Its antigen remains unknown.

The sequence came from a man aged 18 to 30 in good health. Sequencing input: naive CD8+ T cells sorted from blood. This chain joins TRBV11-2 and TRBJ2-5; a possible D gene is TRBD1 (5 bases). The DNA for the CDR3 is TGTGCCAGCAGCTTTGGGGCTCGGGAGACCCAGTACTTC. The encoded protein is CASSFGARETQYF.